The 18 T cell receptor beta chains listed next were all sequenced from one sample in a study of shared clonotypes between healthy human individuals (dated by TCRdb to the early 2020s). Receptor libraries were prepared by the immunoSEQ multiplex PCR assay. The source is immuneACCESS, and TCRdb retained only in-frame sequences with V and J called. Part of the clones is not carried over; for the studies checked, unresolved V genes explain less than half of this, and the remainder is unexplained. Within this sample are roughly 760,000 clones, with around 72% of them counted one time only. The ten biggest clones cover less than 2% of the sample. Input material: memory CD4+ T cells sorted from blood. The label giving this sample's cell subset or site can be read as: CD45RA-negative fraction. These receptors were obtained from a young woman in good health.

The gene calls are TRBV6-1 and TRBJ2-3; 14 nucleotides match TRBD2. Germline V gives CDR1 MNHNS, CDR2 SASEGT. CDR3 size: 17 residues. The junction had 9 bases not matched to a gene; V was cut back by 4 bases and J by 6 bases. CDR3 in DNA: TGTGCCAGCAGTGTAGCAAGGACTAGCGGGAGGTCTGATACGCAGTATTTT. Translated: CASSVARTSGRSDTQYF.

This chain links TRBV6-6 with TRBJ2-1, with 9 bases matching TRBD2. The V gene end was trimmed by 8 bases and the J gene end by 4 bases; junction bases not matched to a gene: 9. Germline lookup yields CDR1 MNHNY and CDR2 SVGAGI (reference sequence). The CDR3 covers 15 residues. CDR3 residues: CASSNGAGGYNEQFF. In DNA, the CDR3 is TGTGCCAGCTCGAATGGGGCGGGAGGGTACAATGAGCAGTTCTTC.

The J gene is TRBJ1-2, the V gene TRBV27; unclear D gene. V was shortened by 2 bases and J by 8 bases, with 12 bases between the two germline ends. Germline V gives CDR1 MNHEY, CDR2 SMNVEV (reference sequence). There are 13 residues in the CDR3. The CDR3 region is CASSLNSLGGYTF. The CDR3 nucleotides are TGTGCCAGCAGTTTAAACAGTCTGGGCGGCTACACCTTC.

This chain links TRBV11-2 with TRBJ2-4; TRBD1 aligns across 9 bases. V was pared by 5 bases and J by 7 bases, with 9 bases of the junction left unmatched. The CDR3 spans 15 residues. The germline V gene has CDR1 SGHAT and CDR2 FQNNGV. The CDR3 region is CASSTNRGRRNIQYF. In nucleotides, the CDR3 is TGTGCCAGCAGCACCAACAGGGGGCGGAGGAACATTCAGTACTTC.

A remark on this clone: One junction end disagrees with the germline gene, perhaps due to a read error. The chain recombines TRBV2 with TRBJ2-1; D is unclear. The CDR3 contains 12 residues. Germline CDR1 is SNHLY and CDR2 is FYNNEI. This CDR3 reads CASSEAPTFRIF. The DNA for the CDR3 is TGTGCCAGCAGTGAAGCGCCCACATTTCGAATCTTC.

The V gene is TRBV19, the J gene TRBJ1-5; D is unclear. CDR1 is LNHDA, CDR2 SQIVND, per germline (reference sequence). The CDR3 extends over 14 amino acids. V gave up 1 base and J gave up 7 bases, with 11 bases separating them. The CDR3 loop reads CASSIVPIQQPQHF. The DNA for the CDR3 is TGTGCCAGTAGTATAGTTCCGATCCAGCAGCCCCAGCATTTT.

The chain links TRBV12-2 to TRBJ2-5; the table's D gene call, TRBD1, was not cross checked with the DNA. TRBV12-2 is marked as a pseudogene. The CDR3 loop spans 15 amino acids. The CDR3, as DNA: TGTGCAAGTCGCTCCTCCCAGGGAAGCCAAGAGACCCAGTACTTC. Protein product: CASRSSQGSQETQYF.

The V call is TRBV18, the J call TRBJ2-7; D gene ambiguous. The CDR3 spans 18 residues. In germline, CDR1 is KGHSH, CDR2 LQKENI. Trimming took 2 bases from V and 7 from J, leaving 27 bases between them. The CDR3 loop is CASSPNPGRRTAVEEQYF. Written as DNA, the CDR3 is TGTGCCAGCTCACCAAATCCTGGTAGAAGGACCGCCGTGGAAGAGCAGTACTTC.

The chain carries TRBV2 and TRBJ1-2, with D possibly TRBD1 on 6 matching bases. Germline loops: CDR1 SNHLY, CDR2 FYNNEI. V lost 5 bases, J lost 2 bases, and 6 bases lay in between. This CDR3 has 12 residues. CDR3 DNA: TGTGCCAGCAGTACAGGGAACTATGGCTACACCTTC. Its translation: CASSTGNYGYTF.

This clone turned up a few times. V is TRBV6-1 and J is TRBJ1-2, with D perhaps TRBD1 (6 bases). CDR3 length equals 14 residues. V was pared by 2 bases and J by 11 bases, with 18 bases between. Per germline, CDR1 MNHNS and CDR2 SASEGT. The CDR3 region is CASSEMSTGTPYTF. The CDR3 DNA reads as TGTGCCAGCAGTGAAATGTCGACGGGGACACCTTACACCTTC.

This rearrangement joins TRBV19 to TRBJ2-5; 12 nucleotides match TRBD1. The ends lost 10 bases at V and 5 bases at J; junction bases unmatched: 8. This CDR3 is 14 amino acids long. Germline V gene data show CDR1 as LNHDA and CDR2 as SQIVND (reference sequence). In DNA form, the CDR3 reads TGTGCCACTAGGGACAGGGGGCGCGGGGAGACCCAGTACTTC. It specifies CATRDRGRGETQYF.

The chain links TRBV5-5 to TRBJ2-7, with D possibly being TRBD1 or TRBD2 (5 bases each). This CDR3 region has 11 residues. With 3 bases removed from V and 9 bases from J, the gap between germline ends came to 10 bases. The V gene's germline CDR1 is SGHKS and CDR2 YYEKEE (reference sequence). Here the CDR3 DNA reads TGTGCCAGCAGCTGGGGGTTCAGGCAGTACTTC. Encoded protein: CASSWGFRQYF.

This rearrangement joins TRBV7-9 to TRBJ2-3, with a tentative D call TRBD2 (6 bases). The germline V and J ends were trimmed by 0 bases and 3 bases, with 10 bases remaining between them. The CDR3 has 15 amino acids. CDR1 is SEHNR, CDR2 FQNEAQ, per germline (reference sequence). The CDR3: CASSLAIGRTDTQYF. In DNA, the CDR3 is TGTGCCAGCAGCTTAGCCATCGGGAGAACAGATACGCAGTATTTT.

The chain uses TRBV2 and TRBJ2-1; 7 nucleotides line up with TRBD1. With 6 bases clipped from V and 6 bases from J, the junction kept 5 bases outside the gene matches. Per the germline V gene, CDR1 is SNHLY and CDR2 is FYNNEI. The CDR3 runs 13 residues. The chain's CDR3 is CASSPGQVNEQFF. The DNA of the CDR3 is TGTGCCAGCAGCCCCGGACAGGTCAATGAGCAGTTCTTC.

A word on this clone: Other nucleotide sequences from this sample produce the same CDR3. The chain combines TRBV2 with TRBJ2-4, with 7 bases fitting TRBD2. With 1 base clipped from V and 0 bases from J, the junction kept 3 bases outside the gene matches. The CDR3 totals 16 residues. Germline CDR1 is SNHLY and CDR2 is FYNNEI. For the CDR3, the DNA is TGTGCCAGCAGTGAAGGCCTAGCGGTAGCCAAAAACATTCAGTACTTC. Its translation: CASSEGLAVAKNIQYF. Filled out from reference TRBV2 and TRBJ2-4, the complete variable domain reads EPEVTQTPSHQVTQMGQEVILRCVPISNHLYFYWYRQILGQKVEFLVSFYNNEISEKSEIFDDQFSVERPDGSNFTLKIRSTKLEDSAMYFCASSEGLAVAKNIQYFGAGTRLSVL.

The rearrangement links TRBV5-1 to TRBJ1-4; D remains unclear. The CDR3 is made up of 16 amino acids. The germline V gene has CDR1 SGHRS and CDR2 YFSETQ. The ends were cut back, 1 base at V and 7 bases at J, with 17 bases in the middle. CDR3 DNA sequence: TGCGCCAGCAGCTTGAGATCCATCCAACTAAGTGAAAAACTGTTTTTT. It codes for CASSLRSIQLSEKLFF.

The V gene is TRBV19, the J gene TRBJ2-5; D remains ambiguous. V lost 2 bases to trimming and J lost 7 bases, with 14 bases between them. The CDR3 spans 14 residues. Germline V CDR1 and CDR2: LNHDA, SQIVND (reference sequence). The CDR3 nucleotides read TGTGCCAGTAGTATAAAGGGTAATCCGGCGACCCAGTACTTC. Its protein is CASSIKGNPATQYF.

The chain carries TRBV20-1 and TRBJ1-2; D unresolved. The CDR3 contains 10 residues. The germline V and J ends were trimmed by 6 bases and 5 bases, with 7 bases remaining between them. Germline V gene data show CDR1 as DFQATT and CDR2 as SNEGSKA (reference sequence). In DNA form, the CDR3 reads TGCAGTGCGGCCCTTTATGGCTACACCTTC. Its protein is CSAALYGYTF.